This TCR beta chain was sequenced for a study of shared clonotypes between healthy human individuals (dated by TCRdb to the early 2020s). Concerning the study at large: Two women and three men aged 18 to 49 years were included in the cohort. For each donor, three plates each were used for CD4 naive and CD4 memory, two plates were used for CD8 naive, and one plate was used for CD8 memory. Blood TCR repertoires of about 5 healthy adults were deeply sequenced to estimate repertoire size and the extent of clonotype sharing between individuals. Leukapheresis yielded between about 0.8 and 8.9 billion PBMCs per donor. To increase sequencing depth and limit assay-specific biases, different laboratories used diverse techniques to prepare libraries and sequence TCR repertoires.

Using the deep immunoSEQ assay, multiplex PCR amplified TCR CDR3 regions from genomic DNA. Extracted genomic DNA from each cell subset was distributed evenly across all wells of several immunoSEQ 96-well plates, and each plate was treated as a replicate. For sorted subsets, roughly 200 ng of genomic DNA, equivalent to 25,000 to 35,000 T cell genomes, went into each replicate PCR. Purified libraries were measured with a Qubit 3.0 fluorometer, size-checked on a Bioanalyzer 2100, and measured again with the KAPA Library Quantification kit. A separate single-read 150-cycle Illumina NextSeq 550 flow cell was used to sequence each immunoSEQ 96-well plate. The study's own analysis went as follows. Because the immunoSEQ output included only junctional sequences and no quality scores, the filtering could not be the same as the filtering used for full-length reads. To assign V/J genes and CDR3, sequences were annotated using PyIR, a Python wrapper for IgBLAST v1.9, with IMGT germline references. Reads with weak V/J assignments (E-value above 1e-6), missing CDR3, stop codons, out-of-frame junctions, or ambiguous translated residues were removed. V3J clonotypes were defined as sequences sharing an identical inferred V gene, J gene, and CDR3 amino acid sequence. The percentage overlap between two repertoires was calculated by dividing the number of shared unique clonotypes by the size of the smaller repertoire. Richness of each repertoire was evaluated using RTK rarefaction, the Chao1 estimator, and Recon v2.1 estimates of unobserved clonotypes. OLGA was used to compute generation probabilities for all TCRbeta clonotypes that the gDNA method yielded from several donors. The source is immuneACCESS, and TCRdb retained only in-frame sequences with V and J called. Part of the clones is not carried over; for the studies checked, unresolved V genes explain less than half of this, and the remainder is unexplained. V, J and clone size are those of that table, while D and trimming were read from the DNA. The sample profile shows over 950,000 clones; roughly 77% of them were found once. Roughly 0.82% of the sample is in the top ten clones.

Study-level results and caveats: Based on pairwise subsampling, the degree of clonotype sharing among donors was expected to be affected by sequencing depth. Sharing across a few donors was observed for roughly 5.4% of naive CD4, under 4% of naive CD8, 2.3% of memory CD4, and roughly 0.43% of memory CD8 clonotypes. Compared with non-shared clonotypes, clonotypes shared by all four sorted-subset donors had higher generation probabilities. Because the study included only a small number of donors, the genetic and exposure-history diversity represented was limited. Sampling was restricted to blood, and TCR repertoires in tissue are likely to differ from TCR repertoires in blood. Naive subsets generally had larger estimated clonotype richness than memory subsets did. Even with the large sequencing depth, rarefaction of the sorted-subset datasets indicated that sequencing was incomplete.

A word on this clone: Its antigen remains unidentified. The sample holds no much larger clone one base away, and base qualities are not on file.

The donors were healthy, HIV-negative adults who had no recently reported acute infections or vaccinations. Every donor was a Caucasian adult living in Nashville, Tennessee, USA. Magnetic negative selection was used to enrich CD4+ T cells, after which naive cells were positively selected on CD45RA and the negative fraction became the memory subset. Blood was collected by leukapheresis, and PBMCs were isolated by Ficoll-Histopaque density gradient centrifugation and then cryopreserved in liquid nitrogen vapor phase. Analytical flow cytometry was used to check the purity and quantity of every magnetically sorted T cell population. Each sorted fraction had its genomic DNA isolated and then quantified by UV absorbance on a Nanodrop 2000c. The source of this sequence is a man younger than 35 in good health. Some clones in this sample may be carry-over from other donors' samples. The sample comprised memory CD4+ T cells from PBMCs. The cell subset or site label, as the study defines it: CD45RA-negative fraction.

The nucleotide sequence reads as follows: TGTGCCAGCAGCGTAGAGGGGGCAGGGTCCCTAGGCACCTATGGCTACACCTTC. Its protein product is CASSVEGAGSLGTYGYTF. This receptor chain uses TRBV9 and TRBJ1-2; 7 bases in the junction line up with TRBD1. For this chain, trimming is 0 bases at the V end and 4 bases at the J end, and the number of junction bases without a gene match is 15. CDR1 is given as SGDLS and CDR2 as YYNGEE, both from the germline V gene. There are 18 amino acids in the CDR3, from cysteine to phenylalanine inclusive. Of the read, only the CDR3 DNA is kept; its 54 bases are in frame from base 1.